These 17 T cell receptor beta chains originate from one sample sequenced in a study of T-cell memory formation after mild COVID-19. One entry per CDR3 protein, called by TCRdb with MiXCR from the 5' RACE reads. The sample contains 100,000 to 150,000 distinct CDR3 sequences, approximately 16% of which appear only once. The sample consisted of PBMCs or a T cell subset sorted from them (not recorded which). Every receptor here comes from an adult woman who had mild COVID-19 (a few samples of this study predate the infection). Cell type and time point are not known.

This chain joins TRBV18 and TRBJ2-1; 13 bases agree with TRBD2. The germline gives CDR1 KGHSH, CDR2 LQKENI. Trimming cost V 4 bases and J 0 bases; bases outside gene matches: 6. This CDR3 is 18 amino acids long. In DNA, the CDR3 is TGTGCCAGCTCACTGACTAGCGGGGGGTCGAGCTCCTACAATGAGCAGTTCTTC. Translation gives CASSLTSGGSSSYNEQFF.

This clonotype was counted a few times. The V and J genes are TRBV20-1 and TRBJ2-5; D uncertain. Trimming took off 5 bases at V and 4 bases at J, with 20 bases between the two ends. Per the germline V gene, CDR1 is DFQATT and CDR2 is SNEGSKA (reference sequence). This CDR3 contains 15 residues. Written as DNA, the CDR3 is TGCAGTGCTTCACGGACCCCAAGGTCGGGAGAGACCCAGTACTTC. This translates into CSASRTPRSGETQYF.

This clonotype was observed a few times. The genes are TRBV4-1 and TRBJ2-7, with D unresolved. CDR1 and CDR2 (germline): MGHRA, YSYEKL. The CDR3 length is 11 residues. Trimming removed 4 bases from V and 2 bases from J, with 3 bases in between. The DNA of the CDR3 is TGCGCCAGCAGCCTTCCCTACGAGCAGTACTTC. Translated: CASSLPYEQYF.

This clonotype was counted only a few times. The chain couples TRBV13 to TRBJ2-3; TRBD2 matches at 7 bases. The germline V gene has CDR1 PRHDT and CDR2 FYEKMQ (reference sequence). CDR3 length equals 16 residues. V shed 5 bases, J shed 5 bases, and the junction held 13 bases outside the gene matches. The CDR3: CASSPLGGEVRDTQYF. The DNA for the CDR3 is TGTGCCAGCAGCCCCTTGGGAGGGGAGGTCAGAGATACGCAGTATTTT. The variable domain in full, completed from reference TRBV13 and TRBJ2-3, reads AAGVIQSPRHLIKEKRETATLKCYPIPRHDTVYWYQQGPGQDPQFLISFYEKMQSDKGSIPDRFSAQQFSDYHSELNMSSLELGDSALYFCASSPLGGEVRDTQYFGPGTRLTVL.

Worth noting for this clonotype: The CDR3 ends on some other residue instead of the conserved phenylalanine or tryptophan, so this is likely a read error. CDR3 DNA: TGTGCCAGCAGCCCCCCGAGTAGCGCCCTTTTTGGTGAGCAGTTCTAC. Protein: CASSPPSSALFGEQFY. This sequence joins TRBV6-6 and TRBJ2-1, with TRBD2 as a possible D gene (5 bases). Germline CDR1 and CDR2: MNHNY and SVGAGI (reference sequence). Trimming took 6 bases from V and 9 from J, leaving 24 bases between them. There are 16 residues in the CDR3.

This clonotype was seen a handful of times. The chain joins TRBV12-3 or TRBV12-4 to TRBJ2-7; the D gene is possibly TRBD1 (5 bases). Deletions cut 6 bases from V and 5 bases from J, with 17 bases between. CDR3 length: 14 residues. In DNA form, the CDR3 reads TGTGCCAGCAGCCCAACAGGAAAAGGGGACGAGCAGTACTTC. Translation: CASSPTGKGDEQYF.

The gene calls are TRBV2 and TRBJ1-2; 9 nucleotides match TRBD1. Losses at the gene ends were 8 bases for V and 11 bases for J; bases not matched to a gene: 15. The CDR3 extends over 14 amino acids. CDR1 is SNHLY, CDR2 FYNNEI, per germline. CDR3: CASLWRDRVVVYTF. CDR3 in DNA: TGTGCCAGCTTGTGGCGGGACAGGGTTGTTGTGTACACCTTC.

The table lists this clonotype with a few counts. The CDR3 sequence: CASSLPGGYNEQFF. DNA of the CDR3: TGTGCCAGCAGCCTCCCGGGGGGCTACAATGAGCAGTTCTTC. The gene calls are TRBV7-2 and TRBJ2-1, with 7 nucleotides matching TRBD2. From germline, CDR1 is SGHTA and CDR2 FQGNSA. This CDR3 has 14 residues. Trimming cost V 5 bases and J 3 bases; bases outside gene matches: 4.

This clonotype was detected a few times. The rearrangement uses TRBV10-2 and TRBJ2-6; D might be TRBD2 (6 bases). V was cut by 3 bases and J by 2 bases, with 8 bases left in between. The germline gives CDR1 WSHSY, CDR2 SAAADI. The CDR3 is 15 residues long. The CDR3 bases are TGCGCCAGCAGTGATGGAGGGCCTGGGGCCAACGTCCTGACTTTC. Amino acids: CASSDGGPGANVLTF.

The chain recombines TRBV29-1 with TRBJ1-1; perhaps TRBD1 as D (5 bases). V lost 0 bases and J lost 10, with 15 bases in between. From germline, CDR1 is SQVTM and CDR2 ANQGSEA. There are 13 residues in the CDR3. In DNA, the CDR3 is TGCAGCGTTGAAGAAGCAGGGAGGCCGGGAGCTTTCTTT. Translating it yields CSVEEAGRPGAFF.

The chain recombines TRBV24-1 with TRBJ1-3, with D possibly TRBD1 on 5 matching bases. This CDR3 comprises 14 residues. Germline CDR1 KGHDR, CDR2 SFDVKD. The ends were cut back, 4 bases at V and 4 bases at J, with 10 bases in the middle. CDR3 residues: CATSDGRDGNTIYF. DNA for the CDR3: TGTGCCACCAGTGACGGCAGGGACGGAAACACCATATATTTT.

There are a few counts of this clonotype. This rearrangement joins TRBV10-3 to TRBJ2-3; D may be TRBD1 or TRBD2 (6 bases each). Trimming left V 8 bases short and J 3 bases short, with 18 bases between. The CDR3 has 15 residues. CDR1 and CDR2 from the germline V gene are ENHRY and SYGVKD. CDR3 in amino acids: CAIDGGGIGTDTQYF. The CDR3 DNA follows: TGTGCCATCGACGGGGGCGGGATCGGTACAGATACGCAGTATTTT.

The chain recombines TRBV7-2 with TRBJ2-7, with 8 bases lining up with TRBD2. Trimming took 1 base from V and 2 from J; bases not matched to a gene: 4. The CDR3 extends over 15 amino acids. Germline CDR1 is SGHTA and CDR2 is FQGNSA. The CDR3 region has the DNA TGTGCCAGCAGCTTAGGGCGGGAGGCCCCCTACGAGCAGTACTTC. Translating it yields CASSLGREAPYEQYF.

This clonotype was counted only a few times. This chain links TRBV20-1 with TRBJ1-1, with D perhaps TRBD1 (5 bases). The germline V gene has CDR1 DFQATT and CDR2 SNEGSKA (reference sequence). There are 15 residues in the CDR3. The V end lost 3 bases, the J end lost 1 base, and 15 bases lay between the germline ends. The CDR3 here is CSASHVRGGNTEAFF. The CDR3 nucleotides read TGCAGTGCTAGCCACGTGCGTGGGGGGAACACTGAAGCTTTCTTT.

This clonotype was seen a handful of times. V is TRBV5-1 and J is TRBJ2-3; 9 positions match TRBD1. The length of the CDR3 is 16 residues. Germline loops: CDR1 SGHRS, CDR2 YFSETQ. J was trimmed by 4 bases and V by 1 base; bases with no gene match: 7. This CDR3 is CASSLMGTGIADTQYF. The CDR3 DNA sequence: TGCGCCAGCAGCTTGATGGGGACAGGGATTGCAGATACGCAGTATTTT. The variable domain in full, completed from reference TRBV5-1 and TRBJ2-3, reads KAGVTQTPRYLIKTRGQQVTLSCSPISGHRSVSWYQQTPGQGLQFLFEYFSETQRNKGNFPGRFSGRQFSNSRSEMNVSTLELGDSALYLCASSLMGTGIADTQYFGPGTRLTVL.

V gene TRBV4-1 combines with J gene TRBJ2-2, with TRBD2 as a possible D gene (5 bases). Germline V gives CDR1 MGHRA, CDR2 YSYEKL. This CDR3 spans 15 amino acids. The germline V and J ends were trimmed by 3 bases and 2 bases, with 10 bases remaining between them. The CDR3 nucleotides are TGCGCCAGCAGCCAGCGAGCGGCTAACACCGGGGAGCTGTTTTTT. Residues: CASSQRAANTGELFF.

V usage is TRBV29-1 and J usage is TRBJ2-3, with 10 bases that match TRBD2. In germline, CDR1 is SQVTM, CDR2 ANQGSEA. The CDR3 is made up of 17 amino acids. V shed 3 bases, J shed 5 bases, and the junction held 14 bases outside the gene matches. CDR3 region: CSVEEGAASGRGDTQYF. As DNA, the CDR3 is TGCAGCGTTGAGGAAGGAGCGGCTAGCGGGAGAGGAGATACGCAGTATTTT.